These 18 T cell receptor beta chains were all obtained from the same sample, sequenced in a study of neurological immune-mediated disorders. A single record per CDR3 protein comes from TCRdb applying MiXCR to the 5' RACE reads. The sample has about 50,000 distinct CDR3 sequences; approximately 16% are singletons. Sequenced: PBMCs. The source is a man aged 55 to 70 in good health.

This clonotype was counted many times. The V and J genes are TRBV5-1 and TRBJ2-2; D possibly corresponds to TRBD2 (5 bases). This CDR3 is built from 14 residues. Trimming removed 2 bases at V and 7 bases at J, with 12 bases between. Per germline, CDR1 SGHRS and CDR2 YFSETQ. CDR3 in DNA: TGCGCCAGCAGCTTTGTGATAGCGATCGGGGAGCTGTTTTTT. This codes for CASSFVIAIGELFF.

This clonotype was seen ten or more times. The J gene is TRBJ1-3, the V gene TRBV7-2; D not certain. Per the germline V gene, CDR1 is SGHTA and CDR2 is FQGNSA. Trimming removed 1 base from V and 0 bases from J, with 7 bases in between. The CDR3 runs 15 residues. This chain's CDR3 is CASSLGSLSGNTIYF. The DNA of the CDR3 is TGTGCCAGCAGCTTAGGCAGTCTCTCTGGAAACACCATATATTTT.

This clonotype was seen ten or more times. The CDR3 DNA reads TGCGCCAGCAGCTTGGGTCTCGCGGGAGGCCAGGAGACCCAGTACTTC. This codes for CASSLGLAGGQETQYF. The chain uses TRBV5-1 and TRBJ2-5, with 8 bases fitting TRBD2. The junction had 9 bases not matched to a gene; V was cut back by 0 bases and J by 5 bases. The CDR3 extends over 16 amino acids. Germline V gene lookup returns CDR1 SGHRS and CDR2 YFSETQ. The complete variable domain, with remaining parts taken from reference TRBV5-1 and TRBJ2-5, reads KAGVTQTPRYLIKTRGQQVTLSCSPISGHRSVSWYQQTPGQGLQFLFEYFSETQRNKGNFPGRFSGRQFSNSRSEMNVSTLELGDSALYLCASSLGLAGGQETQYFGPGTRLLVL.

This clonotype has at least ten counts. The chain joins TRBV12-3 or TRBV12-4 to TRBJ1-3; no clear D gene. Trimming pared 7 bases from V and 2 bases from J, leaving 18 bases between. The CDR3 has 16 amino acids. The CDR3 nucleotides read TGTGCCAGCAAGTTTGGGGTAGAGGTGGCTGGAAACACCATATATTTT. Its translation: CASKFGVEVAGNTIYF.

The sample holds many counts of this clonotype. This chain uses TRBV20-1 with TRBJ1-1, with D unclear. Germline loops: CDR1 DFQATT, CDR2 SNEGSKA (reference sequence). This CDR3 has 14 amino acids. V shed 0 bases and J shed 0 bases, with 8 bases lying between them. In DNA form, the CDR3 reads TGCAGTGCTAGAGATGGAGGGTTGAACACTGAAGCTTTCTTT. This sequence encodes CSARDGGLNTEAFF.

This clonotype was seen just once. The chain combines TRBV20-1 with TRBJ1-5; unclear D gene. V was pared by 3 bases and J by 0 bases, with 9 bases between. Germline V gives CDR1 DFQATT, CDR2 SNEGSKA (reference sequence). The length of the CDR3 is 14 residues. CDR3 region: CSAREGDSNQPQHF. CDR3 nucleotide sequence: TGCAGTGCTAGGGAGGGAGATAGCAATCAGCCCCAGCATTTT.

This chain joins TRBV18 and TRBJ2-2; tentative D call: TRBD1 (5 bases). Trimming shortened V by 6 bases and J by 3 bases, and 14 bases separated the two germline ends. Germline values: CDR1 KGHSH, CDR2 LQKENI. The CDR3 spans 15 residues. CDR3 protein: CASSPQGIDTGELFF. Here the CDR3 DNA reads TGTGCCAGCTCGCCGCAGGGAATCGACACCGGGGAGCTGTTTTTT.

V and J are TRBV20-1 and TRBJ2-1, with 8 nucleotides matching TRBD2. The CDR3 contains 15 residues. V dropped 0 bases and J dropped 9; count of bases not matched to a gene: 10. Germline assignment: CDR1 DFQATT and CDR2 SNEGSKA (reference sequence). CDR3 protein: CSARDGAGGRGEQFF. As DNA, the CDR3 is TGCAGTGCTAGAGATGGGGCGGGAGGCCGGGGTGAGCAGTTCTTC.

The rearrangement links TRBV5-1 to TRBJ2-1; 7 bases agree with TRBD1. Trimming removed 0 bases from V and 1 base from J; junction bases left unmatched: 4. CDR1 is SGHRS, CDR2 YFSETQ, per germline. The CDR3 is 16 amino acids. The CDR3 spells CASSLAGTASYNEQFF. As DNA, the CDR3 is TGCGCCAGCAGCTTGGCTGGGACAGCATCCTACAATGAGCAGTTCTTC.

As concerns this clonotype: The junction differs from germline at one of its ends, possibly a read error. The genes are TRBV20-1 and TRBJ2-1; D gene unclear. Germline CDR1 reads DFQATT; CDR2 reads SNEGSKA (reference sequence). The CDR3 consists of 13 residues. The CDR3 reads CSASDEYHNEQFF. The CDR3, as DNA: TGCAGTGCTTCTGACGAATACCACAATGAGCAGTTCTTT.

This clonotype occurred many times. This chain uses TRBV5-1 with TRBJ2-3; TRBD2 matches 7 bases. Germline-derived CDR1 and CDR2 are SGHRS and YFSETQ. Trimming took 1 base from V and 2 from J; bases not matched to a gene: 4. The CDR3 contains 15 residues. The CDR3, as DNA: TGCGCCAGCAGCTTGCCTAGCGGAGACACAGATACGCAGTATTTT. Its translation: CASSLPSGDTDTQYF.

The V and J genes are TRBV7-2 and TRBJ2-1; unclear D gene. Germline CDR1 SGHTA, CDR2 FQGNSA. V lost 2 bases and J lost 0, with 5 bases in between. The CDR3 spans 14 residues. The CDR3 protein is CASSLSSSYNEQFF. CDR3 DNA sequence: TGTGCCAGCAGCTTATCAAGCTCCTACAATGAGCAGTTCTTC.

This clonotype showed up many times. The CDR3 coding sequence is TGTGCCAGCAGCTTAGCCGTACAGGGGAACGAGTTCTTC. Protein: CASSLAVQGNEFF. The J gene is TRBJ2-1, the V gene TRBV7-2, with TRBD1 matching over 7 bases. Trimming took 0 bases from V and 14 from J; bases not matched to a gene: 7. The CDR3 sequence is 13 residues long. The germline CDR1 and CDR2 sequences are SGHTA and FQGNSA.

This clonotype came up many times. The chain couples TRBV12-3 or TRBV12-4 to TRBJ2-6; 9 bases align to TRBD1. This CDR3 has 18 residues. After removal of 3 bases from V and 1 base from J, the junction contained 7 bases not matched to a gene. CDR3 sequence: CASSFRTGAASGANVLTF. CDR3 coding DNA: TGTGCCAGCAGTTTTCGGACAGGGGCTGCTTCTGGGGCCAACGTCCTGACTTTC.

This clonotype has at least ten counts. This chain uses TRBV3-1 with TRBJ2-5; D remains ambiguous. V was pared by 1 base and J by 5 bases, with 11 bases between. The CDR3 extends over 14 amino acids. CDR1 and CDR2 (germline): LGHDT, YNNKEL (reference sequence). In nucleotides, the CDR3 is TGTGCCAGCAGCCAAGGATATAAGTCGGAGACCCAGTACTTC. It encodes CASSQGYKSETQYF.

This clonotype was observed at least ten times. The V and J genes are TRBV7-2 and TRBJ1-1; D perhaps matches TRBD1 (6 bases). This CDR3 comprises 15 residues. The V and J ends lost 5 bases and 5 bases respectively, with 18 bases between them. From germline, CDR1 is SGHTA and CDR2 FQGNSA. CDR3 in amino acids: CASSLLGAPRTEAFF. The CDR3 nucleotides read TGTGCCAGCAGCCTATTGGGGGCCCCGCGGACTGAAGCTTTCTTT. Full variable domain (outside the CDR3, taken from reference TRBV7-2 and TRBJ1-1): GAGVSQSPSNKVTEKGKDVELRCDPISGHTALYWYRQSLGQGLEFLIYFQGNSAPDKSGLPSDRFSAERTGGSVSTLTIQRTQQEDSAVYLCASSLLGAPRTEAFFGQGTRLTVV.

This clonotype was recorded many times. J is TRBJ2-7 and V is TRBV29-1; D uncertain. V was clipped by 7 bases and J by 0 bases, with 7 bases between them. Looked up from germline, CDR1 is SQVTM and CDR2 is ANQGSEA. This CDR3 comprises 11 residues. The CDR3, as DNA: TGCAGCGGGCTGAGCTCCTACGAGCAGTACTTC. It yields the protein CSGLSSYEQYF.

This clonotype was detected ten times or more. The chain couples TRBV5-1 to TRBJ1-3; D is unclear. Per germline, CDR1 SGHRS and CDR2 YFSETQ. CDR3 length equals 14 residues. V was clipped by 0 bases and J by 1 base, with 5 bases between them. Written as DNA, the CDR3 is TGCGCCAGCAGCTTGGAAGGGTCTGGAAACACCATATATTTT. Translation: CASSLEGSGNTIYF. The full variable domain, completed using reference TRBV5-1 and TRBJ1-3, is KAGVTQTPRYLIKTRGQQVTLSCSPISGHRSVSWYQQTPGQGLQFLFEYFSETQRNKGNFPGRFSGRQFSNSRSEMNVSTLELGDSALYLCASSLEGSGNTIYFGEGSWLTVV.